These T cell receptor beta chains were read from a single sample in a study of cytomegalovirus exposure and HLA in healthy donors. Sequencing used immunoSEQ multiplex PCR; TCRdb keeps in-frame clones, though not all of them. This sample's table reports about 130,000 clones. The sequenced sample was PBMCs. The receptors were sampled from a man aged 30 to 45 in good health and CMV-seronegative. The CDR3 runs from the conserved cysteine through the conserved F or W. The D gene is left open where the match is weak.

cdr3_aa: CASSLDITDQPQHF
cdr3_nt: TGTGCCAGCAGCTTGGATATTACAGATCAGCCCCAGCATTTT
j_call: TRBJ1-5
d_call: -
cdr3_length: 14
v_call: TRBV5-4

cdr3_aa: CASSTLSGSSGELFF
cdr3_nt: TGTGCCAGTAGTACCCTGAGCGGGAGTTCGGGGGAGCTGTTTTTT
j_call: TRBJ2-2
d_call: TRBD2
cdr3_length: 15
v_call: TRBV19

cdr3_aa: CASSPGQGTDTQYF
cdr3_nt: TGTGCCAGCTCACCCGGACAGGGGACAGATACGCAGTATTTT
j_call: TRBJ2-3
d_call: TRBD1
cdr3_length: 14
v_call: TRBV18

cdr3_aa: CASSEPRAGELFF
cdr3_nt: TGTGCCAGCAGTGAACCCCGGGCCGGGGAGCTGTTTTTT
j_call: TRBJ2-2
d_call: -
cdr3_length: 13
v_call: TRBV25-1

cdr3_aa: CASSFMGGDRTEAFF
cdr3_nt: TGTGCCAGCAGCTTTATGGGGGGGGATCGCACTGAAGCTTTCTTT
j_call: TRBJ1-1
d_call: -
cdr3_length: 15
v_call: TRBV5-6

cdr3_aa: CASSSPLVYEQYF
cdr3_nt: TGCGCCAGCAGCTCACCACTGGTCTACGAGCAGTACTTC
j_call: TRBJ2-7
d_call: -
cdr3_length: 13
v_call: TRBV5-1

cdr3_aa: CASSLTGGASPQPQHF
cdr3_nt: TGCGCCAGCAGCTTAACAGGGGGCGCGAGTCCTCAGCCCCAGCATTTT
j_call: TRBJ1-5
d_call: TRBD1
cdr3_length: 16
v_call: TRBV5-1

cdr3_aa: CAWSSNFKTSGLSYNEQFF
cdr3_nt: TGTGCCTGGAGTTCAAATTTCAAAACTAGCGGGCTCTCCTACAATGAGCAGTTCTTC
j_call: TRBJ2-1
d_call: TRBD2
cdr3_length: 19
v_call: TRBV30

cdr3_aa: CASSVGTGAYNEQFF
cdr3_nt: TGTGCCAGCAGCGTAGGGACAGGGGCCTACAATGAGCAGTTCTTC
j_call: TRBJ2-1
d_call: TRBD1
cdr3_length: 15
v_call: TRBV9

cdr3_aa: CASSPGRGLGAGELFF
cdr3_nt: TGCGCCAGCAGCCCAGGCAGGGGCTTGGGGGCCGGGGAGCTGTTTTTT
j_call: TRBJ2-2
d_call: -
cdr3_length: 16
v_call: TRBV4-1

cdr3_aa: CASSIAGGSDTGELFF
cdr3_nt: TGTGCCAGTAGTATTGCAGGGGGATCGGACACCGGGGAGCTGTTTTTT
j_call: TRBJ2-2
d_call: TRBD1
cdr3_length: 16
v_call: TRBV19

cdr3_aa: CASSSYLTGMVDGYTF
cdr3_nt: TGTGCCAGCAGCTCGTACTTGACAGGGATGGTGGATGGCTACACCTTC
j_call: TRBJ1-2
d_call: TRBD1
cdr3_length: 16
v_call: TRBV9

cdr3_aa: CATSRAAGTYNNEQFF
cdr3_nt: TGTGCCACCAGCAGGGCCGCCGGGACTTACAACAATGAGCAGTTCTTC
j_call: TRBJ2-1
d_call: -
cdr3_length: 16
v_call: TRBV15

cdr3_aa: CASSYRDSQYF
cdr3_nt: TGTGCCAGCAGTTACCGGGACTCGCAGTATTTT
j_call: TRBJ2-3
d_call: -
cdr3_length: 11
v_call: TRBV11-2

cdr3_aa: CSVAGQTSYEQYF
cdr3_nt: TGCAGCGTTGCAGGGCAGACCTCCTACGAGCAGTACTTC
j_call: TRBJ2-7
d_call: -
cdr3_length: 13
v_call: TRBV29-1

cdr3_aa: CASSLSAGARTDTQYF
cdr3_nt: TGTGCCAGCAGCCTCTCGGCGGGAGCCAGAACAGATACGCAGTATTTT
j_call: TRBJ2-3
d_call: TRBD2
cdr3_length: 16
v_call: TRBV7-3

cdr3_aa: CASSEDGTSYNEQFF
cdr3_nt: TGCGCCAGCAGTGAAGATGGCACCTCCTACAATGAGCAGTTCTTC
j_call: TRBJ2-1
d_call: -
cdr3_length: 15
v_call: TRBV6-1

cdr3_aa: CASSLGTGIKNEQYF
cdr3_nt: TGTGCCAGCAGCTTAGGGACAGGGATTAAGAACGAGCAGTACTTC
j_call: TRBJ2-7
d_call: TRBD1
cdr3_length: 15
v_call: TRBV7-9

cdr3_aa: CASILSGTSGMNEQYF
cdr3_nt: TGTGCCAGCATCTTAAGTGGGACTAGCGGGATGAACGAGCAGTACTTC
j_call: TRBJ2-7
d_call: TRBD2
cdr3_length: 16
v_call: TRBV27

cdr3_aa: CASSSHRGGTYEQYF
cdr3_nt: TGCGCCAGCAGCTCCCACCGCGGGGGAACCTACGAGCAGTACTTC
j_call: TRBJ2-7
d_call: TRBD2
cdr3_length: 15
v_call: TRBV5-1

cdr3_aa: CATSTSGTGYNEQFF
cdr3_nt: TGTGCCACCAGTACTTCCGGGACAGGGTACAATGAGCAGTTCTTC
j_call: TRBJ2-1
d_call: TRBD1
cdr3_length: 15
v_call: TRBV15

cdr3_aa: CSVGAGTFSGELFF
cdr3_nt: TGCAGCGTTGGGGCGGGAACCTTTTCCGGGGAGCTGTTTTTT
j_call: TRBJ2-2
d_call: -
cdr3_length: 14
v_call: TRBV29-1

cdr3_aa: CASSGRSGSDYEQYF
cdr3_nt: TGTGCCAGCAGCGGCCGTAGCGGGAGTGATTACGAGCAGTACTTC
j_call: TRBJ2-7
d_call: TRBD2
cdr3_length: 15
v_call: TRBV7-2

cdr3_aa: CASSQERDQETQYF
cdr3_nt: TGTGCCAGCAGCCAAGAGCGGGACCAAGAGACCCAGTACTTC
j_call: TRBJ2-5
d_call: -
cdr3_length: 14
v_call: TRBV4-2

cdr3_aa: CASSFAFYRGPGYTF
cdr3_nt: TGTGCCAGCAGCTTTGCTTTCTATAGGGGGCCTGGCTACACCTTC
j_call: TRBJ1-2
d_call: TRBD1
cdr3_length: 15
v_call: TRBV5-6

cdr3_aa: CASSSTLAGEAYNEQFF
cdr3_nt: TGTGCCAGCAGCTCAACCTTAGCGGGAGAAGCCTACAATGAGCAGTTCTTC
j_call: TRBJ2-1
d_call: TRBD2
cdr3_length: 17
v_call: TRBV7-6

cdr3_aa: CASRDRVSYEQYF
cdr3_nt: TGTGCCAGCAGGGACAGGGTTTCCTACGAGCAGTACTTC
j_call: TRBJ2-7
d_call: TRBD1
cdr3_length: 13
v_call: TRBV6-6

cdr3_aa: CASSYSGFGGSYEQYF
cdr3_nt: TGTGCCAGCAGTTACTCGGGTTTCGGCGGGAGCTACGAGCAGTACTTC
j_call: TRBJ2-7
d_call: TRBD2
cdr3_length: 16
v_call: TRBV6-5

cdr3_aa: CARSLCFGSKREPSYEQYF
cdr3_nt: TGTGCCAGAAGCTTGTGTTTTGGCAGTAAGCGGGAACCGTCCTACGAGCAGTACTTC
j_call: TRBJ2-7
d_call: TRBD2
cdr3_length: 19
v_call: TRBV5-3

cdr3_aa: CAWSVASNRGYTF
cdr3_nt: TGTGCCTGGAGTGTAGCCTCCAACAGGGGCTACACCTTC
j_call: TRBJ1-2
d_call: -
cdr3_length: 13
v_call: TRBV30

cdr3_aa: CASSFGTSGAPSNYNEQFF
cdr3_nt: TGTGCCAGCAGCTTCGGGACTAGCGGGGCCCCTAGTAATTACAATGAGCAGTTCTTC
j_call: TRBJ2-1
d_call: TRBD2
cdr3_length: 19
v_call: TRBV5-6

cdr3_aa: CASSKVKGQGASNYGYTF
cdr3_nt: TGTGCCAGCAGCAAAGTAAAGGGACAGGGGGCGTCTAACTATGGCTACACCTTC
j_call: TRBJ1-2
d_call: -
cdr3_length: 18
v_call: TRBV21-1

cdr3_aa: CASSGTGGYEQFF
cdr3_nt: TGCGCCAGCAGCGGGACAGGGGGCTATGAGCAGTTCTTC
j_call: TRBJ2-1
d_call: TRBD1
cdr3_length: 13
v_call: TRBV5-1

cdr3_aa: CASSLFAVSSYEQYF
cdr3_nt: TGTGCCAGCAGTTTATTCGCGGTAAGCTCCTACGAGCAGTACTTC
j_call: TRBJ2-7
d_call: -
cdr3_length: 15
v_call: TRBV28

cdr3_aa: CASSLVQGIQARGYTF
cdr3_nt: TGTGCCAGCAGTTTAGTACAGGGGATTCAGGCCCGTGGCTACACCTTC
j_call: TRBJ1-2
d_call: TRBD1
cdr3_length: 16
v_call: TRBV28